Following are 5 T cell receptor beta chains from one sample sequenced in a study of T-cell memory formation after mild COVID-19. TCRdb passed the 5' RACE reads through MiXCR, listing each CDR3 protein once. Among roughly 400,000 distinct CDR3 sequences listed, more than 20% were seen once. Sequencing was carried out using PBMCs or a T cell subset sorted from them (not recorded which). Every receptor here comes from an adult woman who had mild COVID-19 (a few samples of this study predate the infection). Cell type and time point are not known.

In its sample, this clonotype was seen a few times. The chain combines TRBV5-1 with TRBJ2-3; D tentatively fits TRBD1 or TRBD2 (5 bases each). This CDR3 has 16 amino acids. V was trimmed by 3 bases and J by 4 bases, leaving 18 bases between them. CDR1 and CDR2 (germline): SGHRS, YFSETQ. The CDR3 is CASSSLPGPSPDTQYF. The CDR3 DNA is TGCGCCAGCAGCTCACTACCGGGACCTAGTCCAGATACGCAGTATTTT.

This clonotype occurred a few times. The chain is built from TRBV29-1 and TRBJ2-5; 10 nucleotides match TRBD2. Germline loops: CDR1 SQVTM, CDR2 ANQGSEA. The V and J ends lost 6 bases and 5 bases, in that order; junction bases with no gene match: 9. The CDR3 extends over 14 amino acids. The CDR3 bases are TGCAGCGTGGGGGTAGCGGGGGGCCCGGAGACCCAGTACTTC. This sequence encodes CSVGVAGGPETQYF.

This clonotype was seen a handful of times. This rearrangement joins TRBV2 to TRBJ2-5; 7 nucleotides align to TRBD2. Trimming at V came to 3 bases and at J to 3 bases, leaving 7 bases not matched to a gene. The germline V gene encodes CDR1 SNHLY and CDR2 FYNNEI. The CDR3 contains 15 residues. CDR3: CASSDERGAKETQYF. The CDR3 bases are TGTGCCAGCAGTGACGAGCGGGGAGCTAAAGAGACCCAGTACTTC.

This clonotype has ten or more counts. This chain connects TRBV7-9 to TRBJ2-1; possible D gene TRBD1, 5 bases. The CDR3 is 13 residues long. Germline loops: CDR1 SEHNR, CDR2 FQNEAQ (reference sequence). V was cut by 5 bases and J by 13 bases, with 18 bases left in between. For the CDR3, the DNA is TGTGCCAGCAGCCCCCCCGCGGCAGGGTATCAGTTCTTC. It specifies CASSPPAAGYQFF.

This clonotype was detected only a few times. This rearrangement joins TRBV29-1 to TRBJ2-1; D tentatively fits TRBD1 or TRBD2 (5 bases each). V lost 4 bases and J lost 8, with 12 bases in between. CDR3 length: 12 amino acids. CDR1 and CDR2 (germline): SQVTM, ANQGSEA. For the CDR3, the DNA is TGCAGCGTTGGGGCCGGGGCACATGAGCAGTTCTTC. Its translation is CSVGAGAHEQFF.